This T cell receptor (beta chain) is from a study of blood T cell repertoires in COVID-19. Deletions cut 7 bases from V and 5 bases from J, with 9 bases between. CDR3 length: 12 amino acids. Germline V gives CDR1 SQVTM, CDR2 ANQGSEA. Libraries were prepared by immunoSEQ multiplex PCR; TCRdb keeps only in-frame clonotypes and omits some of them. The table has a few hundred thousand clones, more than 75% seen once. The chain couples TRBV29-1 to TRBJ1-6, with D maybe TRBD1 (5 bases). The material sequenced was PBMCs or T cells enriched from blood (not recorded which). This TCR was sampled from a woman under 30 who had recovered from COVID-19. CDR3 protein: CSAQGNNSPLHF. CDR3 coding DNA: TGCAGCGCCCAGGGCAATAATTCACCCCTCCACTTT.